This TCR beta chain was found in a study of T cells in localized non-small cell lung cancer. Study-level points and caveats: When the top 100 tumor clones were examined, a median about 60 of them also appeared in the adjacent lung, which was paired and uninvolved.

The assay was immunoSEQ multiplex PCR, and TCRdb's table has in-frame clones only and misses some. The repertoire holds 1,500 or so clones, 20% to 25% seen once, with approximately 11% in the top ten. The J segment lost 3 bases and the V segment lost 3 bases, leaving 5 bases of the junction unmatched. The CDR3 loop spans 15 amino acids. Per the germline V gene, CDR1 is SGHRS and CDR2 is YFSETQ. Comments on this clone: Its antigen remains unknown.

Sequenced material: normal lung tissue next to the tumor, taken before any cancer treatment. The origin of this receptor is a woman aged 40 to 75 with stage I lung adenocarcinoma. V usage is TRBV5-1 and J usage is TRBJ1-4; 7 bases match TRBD1. DNA of the CDR3: TGCGCCAGCAGCTCCCGACAGGGCGCTAATGAAAAACTGTTTTTT. Translated: CASSSRQGANEKLFF.